The T cell receptor (beta chain) described here comes from a study of T cells in Graves' hyperthyroidism and ophthalmopathy (dated by TCRdb to the late 2010s). In the study overall: Peripheral blood samples were taken at initial diagnosis, before any treatment was given. In addition, the study compared T-cell repertoires in thyroid tissue and in blood from roughly six Graves' hyperthyroidism patients. The paper describes TCR Vbeta CDR3 sequencing of 140 or so peripheral blood samples, made up of fewer than 50 ophthalmopathy patients, 70 to 75 hyperthyroidism patients and 17 progressor patients. The approximately 97 discovery patients were randomly divided into training and test sets at a 7:3 ratio. Following sampling, methimazole starting at 30 mg daily was given to hyperthyroidism patients, and high-dose intravenous methylprednisolone was given to ophthalmopathy patients. To identify TCR V-J signatures that set the groups apart, the researchers used a discovery cohort of 100 patients, made up of approximately 43 with Graves' ophthalmopathy and 57 with stable Graves' hyperthyroidism. Prospective prediction of ophthalmopathy was tested in an independent validation cohort consisting of 18 to 20 hyperthyroidism patients and more than 15 patients who later progressed to ophthalmopathy.

A patient counted as having stable Graves' hyperthyroidism if no progression to ophthalmopathy occurred over 18 months of follow-up. Hyperthyroidism patients were aged 18 to 65 years and newly diagnosed, with disease duration of less than 2 months. Exclusion was applied to patients with uncontrolled infections, other autoimmune diseases, pregnancy or lactation. Diagnoses were based on clinical symptoms, serum thyroxine and TRAb, thyroid ultrasound and orbital computed tomography. Ficoll-Paque density gradient centrifugation was used to isolate PBMCs from about 9 ml of fresh peripheral blood. Total RNA was extracted using Trizol reagent, and RNA quality was assessed on an Agilent 2100 Bioanalyzer. The TCR beta CDR3 regions were amplified from RNA transcripts. For the first round of RT-PCR on the TCR CDR3, the HTBI primer set was used together with the Qiagen OneStep RT-PCR kit. Libraries were constructed in a second round of multiplex PCR, after which size selection and purification were performed. Paired-end sequencing of the libraries was performed with 100 bp reads on an Illumina HiSeq2000. As for the authors' bioinformatics: SOAPnuke was used to process the raw data, removing reads that contained adapters or uncalled bases, had a mean Phred below 15, or lacked an exact match to the constant primer or identifier. COPE v1.2.5 was used to merge high-quality paired reads, and clonotypes were defined as unique nucleotide sequences. MiTCR v1.1 was used to align the clonotypes against IMGT TRBV, TRBD and TRBJ reference segments. Analysis was restricted to V-J combinations with a frequency above 0.0001, which covered about 99% of repertoires. The TCS score was defined as the ratio of F50 (clonal expansion) to E x V (chaos), calculated using BLOSUM62-based TCRdist between CDR3 peptides within each V-J. Welch's t-statistics and random forest reduced some 510 V-J features to 13, which were used in a naive Bayes classifier (R e1071). TCRdb reanalyzed the raw reads on its own, using fastp at Q25 for trimming and MiXCR for clone calling, and kept in-frame beta chains. For every CDR3 protein sequence, its rows merge into one entry that carries the most common genes and DNA. The V and J calls were not made by the authors but by TCRdb's processing. The sample table lists approximately 590,000 distinct CDR3 sequences, around a sixth of them with a count of one. Under 8% of the sample is in the top ten clones.

Sequences MNHEY (CDR1) and SMNVEV (CDR2) are obtained from the germline V gene (reference sequence). Germline trimming amounts to 0 bases on V and 2 bases on J, with 8 as the count of junction bases outside the gene matches. From the cysteine up to the phenylalanine, the CDR3 has a length of 19 residues. Just CDR3 DNA is preserved here, 57 bases in frame from base 1. The investigation overall reported the following: A model built on a 13 V-J signature distinguished ophthalmopathy from stable hyperthyroidism, reaching 85% to 90% sensitivity and about 81% specificity in cross-validation and 80%/75% in testing. No statistical method was used to set the sample size in advance, and investigators knew the group allocation. In validation, the model predicted progression to ophthalmopathy with around 71% sensitivity and around 72% specificity, a median of about 6 months before onset. Most expanded thyroid clonotypes (frequency above 0.001) were also found in blood, which suggests that blood repertoires may mirror thyroid immune responses.

This clonotype was recorded many times. This clone's antigen is unknown. There are no base qualities to consult, and no much larger clone falls within one base. This TCR came from a woman aged 25 to 39 with Graves' hyperthyroidism. Recombination connected TRBV27 to TRBJ2-7, and TRBD2 matches 15 of the central bases. Specimen: blood. The encoded CDR3 is CASSLSSGLAGGRTYEQYF. At the DNA level, the sequence is TGTGCCAGCAGTTTATCGAGTGGACTAGCGGGAGGGAGAACCTACGAGCAGTACTTC.